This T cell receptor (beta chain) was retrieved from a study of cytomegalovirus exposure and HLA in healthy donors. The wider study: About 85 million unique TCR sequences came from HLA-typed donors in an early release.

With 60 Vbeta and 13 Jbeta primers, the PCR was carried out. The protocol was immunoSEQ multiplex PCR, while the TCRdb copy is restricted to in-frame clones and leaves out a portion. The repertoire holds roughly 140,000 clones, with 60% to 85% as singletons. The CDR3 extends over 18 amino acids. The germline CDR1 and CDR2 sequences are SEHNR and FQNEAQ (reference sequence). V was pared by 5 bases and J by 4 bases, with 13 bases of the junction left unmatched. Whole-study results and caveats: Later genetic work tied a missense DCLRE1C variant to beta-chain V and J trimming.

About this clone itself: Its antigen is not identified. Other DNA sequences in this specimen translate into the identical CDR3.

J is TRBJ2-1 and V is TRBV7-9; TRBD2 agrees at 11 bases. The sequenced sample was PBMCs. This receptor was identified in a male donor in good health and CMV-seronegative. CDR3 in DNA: TGTGCCAGCAGCCTAGGTAGACTAGCGGGGCCACCATACAATGAGCAGTTCTTC. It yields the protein CASSLGRLAGPPYNEQFF.